The 23 T cell receptor beta chains given below trace back to one sample, sequenced in a study of post-analysis software for immune sequencing data (dated by TCRdb to the mid-2010s). Paper-wide results and their limitations: Patients showed significantly higher frequencies than controls for a handful of TRBV segments, among them TRBV5-6, TRBV5-1 and TRBV20-1.

Their antigens remain unidentified. Library construction relied on PCR. TCRdb lists the instrument as Illumina HiSeq 2500. To reduce PCR and sequencing biases, unique molecular identifiers were incorporated into the TCR beta cDNA libraries. The public reads were quality trimmed at Q25 with fastp and then assembled into clones with MiXCR by TCRdb, keeping productive beta chains. Every entry covers one CDR3 protein and lists the most common genes and DNA from its rows. The sample yields about 430,000 distinct CDR3 sequences; approximately 38% were counted once. In total, the top ten clones hold roughly 8.2% of the sample. Input material: blood. These receptors all come from a girl aged 2 to 9 with multiple sclerosis.

This clonotype was seen a few times. The rearrangement links TRBV20-1 to TRBJ2-7; the match to TRBD1 covers 10 bases. CDR1 is DFQATT, CDR2 SNEGSKA, per germline (reference sequence). After removal of 5 bases from V and 4 bases from J, the junction contained 5 bases not matched to a gene. This CDR3 has 13 residues. CDR3 protein: CSALPGQGYEQYF. The CDR3 DNA sequence: TGCAGTGCTCTTCCGGGACAGGGGTACGAGCAGTACTTC.

This clonotype was seen only a few times. This rearrangement joins TRBV9 to TRBJ1-2; D not resolved. This CDR3 region has 11 residues. The germline CDR1 and CDR2 sequences are SGDLS and YYNGEE. The V gene lost 3 bases and the J gene lost 8 bases, with 8 bases spanning the gap. For the CDR3, the DNA is TGTGCCAGCAGCGGGGGAGGAGGCTACACCTTC. Its protein is CASSGGGGYTF.

This clonotype came up a few times. The V gene is TRBV20-1, the J gene TRBJ1-5, with 7 bases fitting TRBD1. This CDR3 spans 11 amino acids. The germline V gene encodes CDR1 DFQATT and CDR2 SNEGSKA (reference sequence). As DNA, the CDR3 is TGCAGCAGGGGGACAGAGCAGCCCCAGCATTTT. Translation gives CSRGTEQPQHF.

This clonotype was detected only a few times. The rearrangement uses TRBV10-3 and TRBJ1-5, with TRBD1 identical over 8 bases. Per the germline V gene, CDR1 is ENHRY and CDR2 is SYGVKD. The CDR3 is made up of 14 amino acids. V shed 5 bases and J 6 bases; nucleotides not matched to a gene: 6. For the CDR3, the DNA is TGTGCCATCAGTCCCACAGGGGGAAGTCAGCCCCAGCATTTT. Its translation is CAISPTGGSQPQHF.

V is TRBV21-1 and J is TRBJ2-4; the DNA was not compared with TRBD1, the D call given in the table. TRBV21-1 counts as a pseudogene. This CDR3 region has 15 residues. The CDR3 coding sequence is TGTGCCAGCAGCATACGGACAGGGGCCAAAAACATTCAGTACTTC. Encoded protein: CASSIRTGAKNIQYF.

CDR3 sequence: CASSPRTGNQETQYF. For the CDR3, the DNA is TGTGCCAGCAGTCCCAGGACTGGGAACCAAGAGACCCAGTACTTC. The chain carries TRBV27 and TRBJ2-5; tentatively, D is TRBD2 (5 bases). Trimming took off 5 bases at V and 0 bases at J, with 13 bases between the two ends. Looked up from germline, CDR1 is MNHEY and CDR2 is SMNVEV (reference sequence). The CDR3 spans 15 residues.

The sample holds a few counts of this clonotype. The V call is TRBV5-1, the J call TRBJ2-1; weak D call: TRBD1 (6 bases). V shed 1 base and J shed 7 bases, with 12 bases lying between them. Germline loops: CDR1 SGHRS, CDR2 YFSETQ. The CDR3 sequence is 14 residues long. CDR3: CASSLTGFVNEQFF. As DNA, the CDR3 is TGCGCCAGCAGCTTGACAGGGTTCGTGAATGAGCAGTTCTTC.

This clonotype was recorded only once. The chain uses TRBV9 and TRBJ1-2; possibly TRBD1 for D (5 bases). Germline V gives CDR1 SGDLS, CDR2 YYNGEE. Trimming took off 3 bases at V and 10 bases at J, with 19 bases between the two ends. This CDR3 comprises 14 residues. Written as DNA, the CDR3 is TGTGCCAGCAGCGCCGAGCAGGGAATTAGACTCTACACCTTC. It specifies CASSAEQGIRLYTF.

This rearrangement joins TRBV12-3 or TRBV12-4 to TRBJ2-7, with D possibly being TRBD2 (5 bases). The ends were cut back, 3 bases at V and 6 bases at J, with 15 bases in the middle. The CDR3 contains 14 residues. The DNA for the CDR3 is TGTGCCAGCAGTTTTCAGGAGGAAGCATCCGAGCAGTACTTC. Translation gives CASSFQEEASEQYF.

This chain joins TRBV5-1 and TRBJ1-3, with TRBD1 matching 9 bases. The CDR3 is made up of 15 amino acids. The J segment lost 4 bases and the V segment lost 0 bases, leaving 2 bases of the junction unmatched. Germline assignment: CDR1 SGHRS and CDR2 YFSETQ. The CDR3 loop is CASSLEGQGGNTIYF. CDR3 bases: TGCGCCAGCAGCTTGGAGGGACAGGGCGGAAACACCATATATTTT.

The table lists this clonotype with a few counts. V gene TRBV12-3 or TRBV12-4 combines with J gene TRBJ2-3; 10 nucleotides match TRBD2. The CDR3 contains 20 residues. The V and J ends lost 6 bases and 0 bases, in that order; junction bases with no gene match: 18. The CDR3 is CASRFRTSGESHLSTDTQYF. The CDR3 region has the DNA TGTGCCAGCAGATTCCGCACTAGCGGGGAATCCCACCTAAGCACAGATACGCAGTATTTT.

This chain connects TRBV3-1 to TRBJ1-1, with 7 bases identical to TRBD1. The CDR3 has 13 residues. Germline V gene data show CDR1 as LGHDT and CDR2 as YNNKEL (reference sequence). The trim removed 4 bases at V and 7 bases at J, leaving 6 bases unmatched. In nucleotides, the CDR3 is TGTGCCAGCAGCCCACAGGGGTTCGGTGAAGCTTTCTTT. Translation gives CASSPQGFGEAFF.

The chain carries TRBV14 and TRBJ1-1, with D possibly being TRBD1 (6 bases). The CDR3 covers 17 residues. CDR1 SGHDN and CDR2 FVKESK come from the germline V gene. Trimming shortened V by 0 bases and J by 5 bases, and 19 bases separated the two germline ends. CDR3 DNA: TGTGCCAGCAGCCAAGATGTAGGGGGAGCGCTTCGGACTGAAGCTTTCTTT. This encodes CASSQDVGGALRTEAFF. The full variable domain, completed using reference TRBV14 and TRBJ1-1, is EAGVTQFPSHSVIEKGQTVTLRCDPISGHDNLYWYRRVMGKEIKFLLHFVKESKQDESGMPNNRFLAERTGGTYSTLKVQPAELEDSGVYFCASSQDVGGALRTEAFFGQGTRLTVV.

In its sample, this clonotype was seen a few times. The chain joins TRBV5-1 to TRBJ2-3, with no clear D. V was clipped by 0 bases and J by 0 bases, with 11 bases between them. In germline, CDR1 is SGHRS, CDR2 YFSETQ. CDR3 length: 16 residues. In DNA, the CDR3 is TGCGCCAGCAGCTTGGGAATTCGAGGCAGCACAGATACGCAGTATTTT. Translation gives CASSLGIRGSTDTQYF. Together with reference TRBV5-1 and TRBJ2-3, the CDR3 gives the full variable domain: KAGVTQTPRYLIKTRGQQVTLSCSPISGHRSVSWYQQTPGQGLQFLFEYFSETQRNKGNFPGRFSGRQFSNSRSEMNVSTLELGDSALYLCASSLGIRGSTDTQYFGPGTRLTVL.

This chain joins TRBV12-3 or TRBV12-4 and TRBJ2-5; 8 bases are shared with TRBD1. Gene TRBJ2-7 matches the end of the DNA better, so the J call may be wrong. The CDR3 is made up of 14 amino acids. CDR3 protein: CASSHPDRGYEQYF. CDR3 DNA: TGTGCCAGCAGTCACCCTGACAGGGGTTACGAGCAGTACTTC.

On this clonotype: A much larger clone differs by one base, so this may be a read error. V gene TRBV6-5 combines with J gene TRBJ2-5, with a weak D call TRBD2 (6 bases). This CDR3 is built from 14 residues. Per the germline V gene, CDR1 is MNHEY and CDR2 is SVGAGI. The CDR3 spells CAGPFWTTQETRYF. The CDR3 coding sequence is TGTGCCGGGCCATTTTGGACTACACAAGAGACCCGGTACTTC.

The chain carries TRBV20-1 and TRBJ2-1, with TRBD1 matching over 7 bases. The CDR3 is 14 amino acids. The V gene end was trimmed by 6 bases and the J gene end by 2 bases; junction bases not matched to a gene: 7. In germline, CDR1 is DFQATT, CDR2 SNEGSKA (reference sequence). This chain's CDR3 is CSAPTGSTYNEQFF. For the CDR3, the DNA is TGCAGTGCCCCGACAGGGTCGACCTACAATGAGCAGTTCTTC.

This rearrangement joins TRBV6-5 to TRBJ1-6; a possible D gene is TRBD1 (6 bases). This CDR3 region has 13 residues. With 6 bases removed from V and 10 bases from J, the gap between germline ends came to 13 bases. CDR1 is MNHEY, CDR2 SVGAGI, per germline. The CDR3 nucleotides are TGTGCCAGCAGCTCGGGGGGCAGGTCACCCCTCCACTTT. Translating gives CASSSGGRSPLHF.

The chain couples TRBV19 to TRBJ2-3, with TRBD1 matching over 7 bases. V lost 3 bases to trimming and J lost 1 base; unmatched junction nucleotides: 4. Germline assignment: CDR1 LNHDA and CDR2 SQIVND (reference sequence). The CDR3 has 15 amino acids. CDR3 nucleotides: TGTGCCAGTAGTATTCTAGGGACAGGCACAGATACGCAGTATTTT. Its translation is CASSILGTGTDTQYF. The full variable domain, in which reference TRBV19 and TRBJ2-3 provide the parts outside the CDR3, is DGGITQSPKYLFRKEGQNVTLSCEQNLNHDAMYWYRQDPGQGLRLIYYSQIVNDFQKGDIAEGYSVSREKKESFPLTVTSAQKNPTAFYLCASSILGTGTDTQYFGPGTRLTVL.

This chain uses TRBV6-6 with TRBJ2-3; the match to TRBD1 covers 10 bases. V was clipped by 6 bases and J by 4 bases; unmatched bases: 10. The CDR3 has 16 residues. The germline V gene encodes CDR1 MNHNY and CDR2 SVGAGI (reference sequence). The CDR3 spells CASRERDRGKADTQYF. CDR3 DNA sequence: TGTGCCAGCAGGGAAAGGGACAGGGGTAAGGCAGATACGCAGTATTTT.

This clonotype was recorded a few times. The CDR3 DNA reads as TGTGCCAGCAGCTTAGAGGAGGTCAGGGGCTATGGCTACACCTTC. It encodes CASSLEEVRGYGYTF. The gene calls are TRBV7-9 and TRBJ1-2; D might be TRBD1 (6 bases). CDR1 is SEHNR, CDR2 FQNEAQ, per germline (reference sequence). The CDR3 extends over 15 amino acids. Trimming left V 1 base short and J 4 bases short, with 13 bases between.

The genes are TRBV12-1 and TRBJ2-3; the table gives TRBD2 as D, unverified against the DNA. TRBV12-1 is classified as a pseudogene. The CDR3 is 15 residues long. Written as DNA, the CDR3 is TGTGCCAGCAGTTTGCGGGAGGCCTCCACAGATACGCAGTATTTT. This encodes CASSLREASTDTQYF.

This clonotype was detected once. The CDR3 is CASSYRGGATDTQYF. The DNA of the CDR3 is TGTGCCAGCAGTTATCGAGGGGGGGCCACAGATACGCAGTATTTT. V is TRBV6-6 and J is TRBJ2-3, with D tentatively TRBD2 (7 bases). This CDR3 is built from 15 residues. Germline V gene data show CDR1 as MNHNY and CDR2 as SVGAGI (reference sequence). Between the trimmed V and J ends, which lost 3 bases and 2 bases, there was a span of 12 bases.